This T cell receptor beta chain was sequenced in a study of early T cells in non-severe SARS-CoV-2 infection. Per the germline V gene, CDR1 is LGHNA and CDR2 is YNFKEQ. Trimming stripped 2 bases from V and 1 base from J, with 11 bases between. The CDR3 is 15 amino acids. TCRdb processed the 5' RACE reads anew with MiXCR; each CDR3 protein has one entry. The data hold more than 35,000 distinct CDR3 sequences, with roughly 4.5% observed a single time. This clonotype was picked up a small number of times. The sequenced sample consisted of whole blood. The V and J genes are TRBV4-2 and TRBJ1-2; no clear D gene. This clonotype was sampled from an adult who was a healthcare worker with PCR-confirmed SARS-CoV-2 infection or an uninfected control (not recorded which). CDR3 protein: CASSQRHGFNYGYTF. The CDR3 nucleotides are TGTGCCAGCAGCCAAAGACACGGCTTTAACTATGGCTACACCTTC.